These T cell receptor beta chains were read from a single sample in a study of blood T cell repertoires in COVID-19. The table came from immunoSEQ multiplex PCR; TCRdb's copy has only in-frame clones and leaves some out. This sample has 200,000 to 250,000 clones, with 80% to 90% found just once. Sequenced sample: PBMCs or T cells enriched from blood (not recorded which). The receptor set was obtained from a woman aged 45-65 years with acute COVID-19. The CDR3 runs from the conserved cysteine through the conserved F or W. The D gene is left open where the match is weak. Expanded clones get a size class; other rows say once, few or many, or leave the size out.

v_gene: TRBV6-5; d_gene: -; j_gene: TRBJ2-3; abundance: -; CDR3aa: CASSSSLAPDTQYF; CDR3nt: TGTGCCAGCAGTTCTTCCCTAGCCCCAGATACGCAGTATTTT
v_gene: TRBV29-1; d_gene: TRBD2; j_gene: TRBJ2-7; abundance: -; CDR3aa: CSVVLAGPYEQYF; CDR3nt: TGCAGCGTTGTACTAGCGGGGCCCTACGAGCAGTACTTC
v_gene: TRBV3-1/TRBV3-2; d_gene: TRBD2; j_gene: TRBJ2-3; abundance: -; CDR3aa: CASSQDLGLAGVGFVDTQYF; CDR3nt: TGTGCCAGCAGCCAAGATCTTGGGCTAGCGGGAGTGGGGTTTGTAGATACGCAGTATTTT
v_gene: TRBV5-1; d_gene: -; j_gene: TRBJ1-4; abundance: -; CDR3aa: CASSPGSAVNEKLFF; CDR3nt: TGCGCCAGCAGCCCGGGATCGGCAGTTAATGAAAAACTGTTTTTT
v_gene: TRBV18; d_gene: -; j_gene: TRBJ1-4; abundance: once; CDR3aa: CASSPSHRDQSEKLFF; CDR3nt: TGTGCCAGCTCACCCTCACACAGGGACCAAAGTGAAAAACTGTTTTTT
v_gene: TRBV4-3; d_gene: TRBD2; j_gene: TRBJ2-1; abundance: -; CDR3aa: CASSQALTSGSYNEQFF; CDR3nt: TGCGCCAGCAGCCAGGCACTGACTAGCGGGAGCTACAATGAGCAGTTCTTC
v_gene: TRBV12-3/TRBV12-4; d_gene: -; j_gene: TRBJ2-3; abundance: once; CDR3aa: CASSSGEYTQYF; CDR3nt: TGTGCCAGCAGTTCGGGGGAGTATACGCAGTATTTT
v_gene: TRBV11-2; d_gene: TRBD2; j_gene: TRBJ2-1; abundance: -; CDR3aa: CASTLLAGGPHEQFF; CDR3nt: TGTGCCAGCACCCTACTAGCGGGAGGGCCCCATGAGCAGTTCTTC
v_gene: TRBV27; d_gene: TRBD2; j_gene: TRBJ2-7; abundance: -; CDR3aa: CASSPAAGEIGYEQYF; CDR3nt: TGTGCCAGCAGTCCCGCCGCGGGAGAGATCGGCTACGAGCAGTACTTC
v_gene: TRBV19; d_gene: -; j_gene: TRBJ2-6; abundance: -; CDR3aa: CASSIISSGANVLTF; CDR3nt: TGTGCCAGTAGTATTATCAGCTCTGGGGCCAACGTCCTGACTTTC
v_gene: TRBV14; d_gene: -; j_gene: TRBJ1-2; abundance: -; CDR3aa: CASSQLTAVNYGYTF; CDR3nt: TGTGCCAGCAGCCAATTAACAGCCGTCAACTATGGCTACACCTTC
v_gene: TRBV13; d_gene: -; j_gene: TRBJ2-4; abundance: once; CDR3aa: CASSPRVIAKNIQYF; CDR3nt: TGTGCCAGCAGCCCCCGGGTTATAGCCAAAAACATTCAGTACTTC
v_gene: TRBV18; d_gene: TRBD1; j_gene: TRBJ1-2; abundance: -; CDR3aa: CASSLLDRGDYGYTF; CDR3nt: TGTGCCAGCTCACTACTCGACAGGGGAGACTATGGCTACACCTTC
v_gene: TRBV5-5; d_gene: TRBD2; j_gene: TRBJ2-5; abundance: -; CDR3aa: CASSSGLAGGQETQYF; CDR3nt: TGTGCCAGCAGCTCCGGACTAGCGGGAGGGCAAGAGACCCAGTACTTC
v_gene: TRBV30; d_gene: -; j_gene: TRBJ2-1; abundance: -; CDR3aa: CAWRGNLGNEQFF; CDR3nt: TGTGCCTGGCGCGGGAATCTGGGCAATGAGCAGTTCTTC
v_gene: TRBV6-5; d_gene: TRBD2; j_gene: TRBJ2-7; abundance: -; CDR3aa: CASSQTSGTYEQYF; CDR3nt: TGTGCCAGCAGCCAGACTAGCGGGACCTACGAGCAGTACTTC
v_gene: TRBV7-9; d_gene: TRBD1; j_gene: TRBJ1-1; abundance: -; CDR3aa: CASSLRDRVRPEAFF; CDR3nt: TGTGCCAGCAGCCTAAGGGACAGGGTGAGGCCTGAAGCTTTCTTT
v_gene: TRBV11-2; d_gene: TRBD2; j_gene: TRBJ2-1; abundance: -; CDR3aa: CASSLTSSSYNEQFF; CDR3nt: TGTGCCAGCAGCTTGACTAGCTCGTCCTACAATGAGCAGTTCTTC
v_gene: TRBV19; d_gene: TRBD1; j_gene: TRBJ1-2; abundance: once; CDR3aa: CASSRQGPFGYTF; CDR3nt: TGTGCCAGTAGTCGACAGGGACCCTTCGGCTACACCTTC
v_gene: TRBV18; d_gene: TRBD1; j_gene: TRBJ2-7; abundance: -; CDR3aa: CASSPTGTGPYEQYF; CDR3nt: TGTGCCAGCTCCCCCACCGGGACAGGGCCCTACGAGCAGTACTTC
v_gene: TRBV5-8; d_gene: -; j_gene: TRBJ2-5; abundance: -; CDR3aa: CASSLARRTYQETQYF; CDR3nt: TGTGCCAGCAGCTTAGCACGTAGAACGTACCAAGAGACCCAGTACTTC
v_gene: TRBV6-5; d_gene: -; j_gene: TRBJ2-3; abundance: -; CDR3aa: CASSGTATDTQYF; CDR3nt: TGTGCCAGCTCAGGCACAGCCACAGATACGCAGTATTTT
v_gene: TRBV30; d_gene: -; j_gene: TRBJ1-6; abundance: many; CDR3aa: CAWSYGSVPGSPLHF; CDR3nt: TGTGCCTGGAGTTACGGGTCTGTCCCTGGATCACCCCTCCACTTT
v_gene: TRBV6-5; d_gene: -; j_gene: TRBJ2-7; abundance: once; CDR3aa: CASSYSSSYEQYF; CDR3nt: TGTGCCAGCAGTTACTCGTCATCCTACGAGCAGTACTTC
v_gene: TRBV7-6; d_gene: -; j_gene: TRBJ1-6; abundance: -; CDR3aa: CASSVLEAYNSPLHF; CDR3nt: TGTGCCAGCAGCGTCCTTGAGGCCTATAATTCACCCCTCCACTTT
v_gene: TRBV27; d_gene: TRBD1; j_gene: TRBJ1-2; abundance: -; CDR3aa: CASSFGVGTGLTSNYGYTF; CDR3nt: TGTGCCAGCAGTTTCGGGGTCGGGACAGGCTTGACTTCTAACTATGGCTACACCTTC
v_gene: TRBV4-3; d_gene: -; j_gene: TRBJ2-1; abundance: once; CDR3aa: CASSHPPGWGEQDNEQFF; CDR3nt: TGCGCCAGCAGCCATCCCCCGGGATGGGGGGAGCAGGACAATGAGCAGTTCTTC
v_gene: TRBV9; d_gene: -; j_gene: TRBJ1-2; abundance: -; CDR3aa: CASSVEANPWGYTF; CDR3nt: TGTGCCAGCAGCGTTGAGGCAAACCCCTGGGGCTACACCTTC
v_gene: TRBV7-3; d_gene: TRBD1; j_gene: TRBJ2-6; abundance: -; CDR3aa: CASSLAGGSGANVLTF; CDR3nt: TGTGCCAGCAGCTTAGCAGGGGGCTCTGGGGCCAACGTCCTGACTTTC
v_gene: TRBV28; d_gene: -; j_gene: TRBJ1-2; abundance: -; CDR3aa: CASSLRLRNNYGYTF; CDR3nt: TGTGCCAGCAGTTTACGCTTGAGGAATAACTATGGCTACACCTTC
v_gene: TRBV28; d_gene: TRBD1; j_gene: TRBJ1-4; abundance: many; CDR3aa: CASSLSATGGNEKLFF; CDR3nt: TGTGCCAGCAGTTTATCCGCAACAGGGGGCAATGAAAAACTGTTTTTT
v_gene: TRBV11-1; d_gene: TRBD2; j_gene: TRBJ2-1; abundance: -; CDR3aa: CASRQYGTSGENEQFF; CDR3nt: TGTGCCAGCAGACAATATGGGACTAGCGGGGAGAATGAGCAGTTCTTC
v_gene: TRBV4-2; d_gene: -; j_gene: TRBJ1-2; abundance: -; CDR3aa: CASSLEGRGESNYGYTF; CDR3nt: TGTGCCAGCAGCCTCGAGGGCAGGGGTGAGTCTAACTATGGCTACACCTTC
v_gene: TRBV12-3/TRBV12-4; d_gene: -; j_gene: TRBJ2-5; abundance: -; CDR3aa: CASSFPRETQYF; CDR3nt: TGTGCCAGCAGTTTCCCGCGGGAGACCCAGTACTTC
v_gene: TRBV19; d_gene: TRBD2; j_gene: TRBJ2-1; abundance: -; CDR3aa: CASSIGTNSYNEQFF; CDR3nt: TGTGCCAGTAGTATCGGGACTAACTCCTACAATGAGCAGTTCTTC